This T cell receptor beta chain was retrieved from a study of T cell responses to AZD1222 COVID-19 vaccine. Study-level results: Dominant at 160-218 and 743-854, vaccine-associated CD4 TCRs also spanned spike. Spike-specific TCR breadth and depth grew following two AZD1222 doses. White British ancestry dominated among donors, who included more females, and clonal diversity was possibly underestimated. Unmutated regions of variants are reportedly targeted by nearly half of spike-specific TCRs.

Notes on this clone: The antigen is undetermined.

Produced via immunoSEQ multiplex PCR; TCRdb's table is partial and in-frame only. The table lists some 69,000 clones, around 86% of them singletons. The CDR3 spans 14 residues. Germline V gene sequence: CDR1 LNHDA, CDR2 SQIVND (reference sequence). With 3 bases removed from V and 4 bases from J, the gap between germline ends came to 12 bases. This sequence was found in an adult in good health. V is TRBV19 and J is TRBJ1-1; perhaps TRBD1 as D (5 bases). This specimen was peripheral blood, taken on day 0 of AZD1222 vaccination. The CDR3: CASSIRAGSTEAFF. The CDR3 nucleotides are TGTGCCAGTAGTATCAGGGCAGGGAGCACTGAAGCTTTCTTT.